The 29 T cell receptor beta chains given below trace back to one sample, sequenced in a study of blood T cell repertoires in COVID-19. Profiled with immunoSEQ multiplex PCR; TCRdb holds only in-frame clones, not every one. The profile shows approximately 70,000 clones, over 70% of them singletons. The sequencing sample was made of peripheral blood. The receptors come from a woman aged 70-85 years with acute or convalescent COVID-19.

This chain uses TRBV6-2 or TRBV6-3 with TRBJ1-1, with a tentative D call TRBD1 (6 bases). V was cut by 2 bases and J by 5 bases, with 21 bases left in between. Germline assignment: CDR1 MNHEY and CDR2 SVGEGT. CDR3 size: 17 residues. The CDR3 DNA is TGTGCCAGCAGTTACCCCACGGGGGGGGGCGCCAGGACTGAAGCTTTCTTT. The encoded protein is CASSYPTGGGARTEAFF.

This chain joins TRBV5-1 and TRBJ2-7; 11 bases line up with TRBD1. The V segment lost 4 bases and the J segment 4 bases; nucleotides outside the gene matches: 4. Germline CDR1 is SGHRS and CDR2 is YFSETQ. The CDR3 is made up of 14 amino acids. The CDR3 bases are TGCGCCAGCAGCCGGACAGGGGGCGATTACGAGCAGTACTTC. It codes for CASSRTGGDYEQYF.

The CDR3 loop reads CSASKTGDYEKLFF. The CDR3 coding sequence is TGCAGTGCTAGTAAGACAGGCGATTATGAAAAACTGTTTTTT. V and J are TRBV20-1 and TRBJ1-4; D is perhaps TRBD1 (6 bases). Germline CDR1 is DFQATT and CDR2 is SNEGSKA (reference sequence). Trimming shortened V by 3 bases and J by 6 bases, and 14 bases separated the two germline ends. The CDR3 length is 14 residues.

The chain uses TRBV27 and TRBJ1-6, with 12 bases that match TRBD1. Germline V lookup: CDR1 MNHEY, CDR2 SMNVEV (reference sequence). V dropped 5 bases and J dropped 10; count of bases not matched to a gene: 21. CDR3 length: 20 amino acids. This CDR3 is CASSGLGGQGAAGAASPLHF. Here the CDR3 DNA reads TGTGCCAGCAGTGGTTTGGGGGGACAGGGGGCCGCTGGGGCCGCATCACCCCTCCACTTT.

The gene calls are TRBV19 and TRBJ2-2, with 7 bases matching TRBD2. Trimming at V came to 2 bases and at J to 4 bases, leaving 4 bases not matched to a gene. The V gene's germline CDR1 is LNHDA and CDR2 SQIVND (reference sequence). The CDR3 spans 15 residues. In DNA form, the CDR3 reads TGTGCCAGTAGTATACTAGCGGAGGCCACCGGGGAGCTGTTTTTT. This codes for CASSILAEATGELFF.

V is TRBV18 and J is TRBJ2-1; D is ambiguous. In germline, CDR1 is KGHSH, CDR2 LQKENI. The CDR3 is 12 residues long. The ends were cut back, 6 bases at V and 8 bases at J, with 11 bases in the middle. The CDR3 sequence is CASSFSVDEQFF. CDR3 coding DNA: TGTGCCAGCTCCTTCTCAGTGGATGAGCAGTTCTTC.

The rearrangement links TRBV3-1 (or the pseudogene TRBV3-2) to TRBJ2-6; D is possibly TRBD1 (6 bases). Per the germline V gene, CDR1 is LGHDT and CDR2 is YNNKEL (reference sequence). V shed 2 bases and J shed 0 bases, with 11 bases lying between them. This CDR3 has 17 amino acids. CDR3 nucleotides: TGTGCCAGCAGCCAACATGGGACATCCTCTGGGGCCAACGTCCTGACTTTC. It codes for CASSQHGTSSGANVLTF.

J is TRBJ2-1 and V is TRBV5-4; tentative D call: TRBD2 (7 bases). Between the trimmed V and J ends, which lost 4 bases and 3 bases, there was a span of 17 bases. Germline V gene sequence: CDR1 SGHNT, CDR2 YYREEE (reference sequence). CDR3 length: 16 amino acids. CDR3 amino acids: CASSQTRGGRYNEQFF. The CDR3 DNA is TGTGCCAGCAGCCAGACTAGGGGGGGTCGCTACAATGAGCAGTTCTTC. Complete variable domain (other parts from reference TRBV5-4 and TRBJ2-1): ETGVTQSPTHLIKTRGQQVTLRCSSQSGHNTVSWYQQALGQGPQFIFQYYREEENGRGNFPPRFSGLQFPNYSSELNVNALELDDSALYLCASSQTRGGRYNEQFFGPGTRLTVL.

The chain has TRBV19 and TRBJ1-5; TRBD1 matches 9 bases. Germline trimming cut 5 bases from V and 7 bases from J; bases unmatched to any gene: 6. The CDR3 contains 14 residues. CDR1 and CDR2 from the germline V gene are LNHDA and SQIVND (reference sequence). DNA for the CDR3: TGTGCCAGTAGTCGGGGGACAGGGTACCAGCCCCAGCATTTT. Its translation: CASSRGTGYQPQHF.

The rearrangement joins TRBV5-5 to TRBJ2-3; TRBD1 aligns across 7 bases. Trimming at V came to 4 bases and at J to 5 bases, leaving 10 bases not matched to a gene. The CDR3 is made up of 15 amino acids. Germline CDR1 and CDR2: SGHKS and YYEKEE (reference sequence). DNA for the CDR3: TGTGCCAGCAGCGTATTACCGGGACAGATAGATACGCAGTATTTT. Protein sequence: CASSVLPGQIDTQYF.

This clone was recorded a few times. The rearrangement uses TRBV28 and TRBJ1-2, with 10 positions matching TRBD1. CDR1 MDHEN and CDR2 SYDVKM come from the germline V gene. The ends lost 5 bases at V and 5 bases at J; junction bases unmatched: 8. This CDR3 region has 15 residues. This CDR3 is CASSQGTGVGYGYTF. The DNA for the CDR3 is TGTGCCAGCAGTCAAGGGACAGGGGTAGGGTATGGCTACACCTTC.

This sequence joins TRBV7-6 and TRBJ2-5; weak D call: TRBD1 (5 bases). The CDR3 extends over 18 amino acids. Germline V gene data show CDR1 as SGHVS and CDR2 as FNYEAQ. The V gene lost 1 base and the J gene lost 5 bases, with 23 bases spanning the gap. CDR3: CASSLVRGAGRSGETQYF. CDR3 DNA sequence: TGTGCCAGCAGCTTAGTGCGAGGTGCCGGCCGTTCAGGGGAGACCCAGTACTTC.

Only a few counts were recorded for this clone. Different DNA sequences within this sample yield the same CDR3. This rearrangement joins TRBV2 to TRBJ1-5; D remains unclear. This CDR3 has 15 residues. Deletions cut 4 bases from V and 1 base from J, with 11 bases between. The germline CDR1 and CDR2 sequences are SNHLY and FYNNEI. The CDR3 here is CASSVGRASNQPQHF. In DNA, the CDR3 is TGTGCCAGCAGTGTTGGGAGGGCAAGCAATCAGCCCCAGCATTTT.

This chain connects TRBV11-2 to TRBJ1-1, with D uncertain. The CDR3 contains 14 residues. Trimming left V 5 bases short and J 1 base short, with 11 bases between. Germline loops: CDR1 SGHAT, CDR2 FQNNGV. The DNA for the CDR3 is TGTGCCAGCAGCCCCCGAGGGTGGAACACTGAAGCTTTCTTT. Translating gives CASSPRGWNTEAFF.

In its sample, this clone was seen a few times. The J gene is TRBJ1-2, the V gene TRBV28; weak D call: TRBD1 (5 bases). The germline V gene has CDR1 MDHEN and CDR2 SYDVKM. V shed 2 bases and J shed 7 bases, with 14 bases lying between them. This CDR3 is 14 amino acids long. The CDR3 DNA reads as TGTGCCAGCAGTTTAGTTAAGGGGCCGGGTGGCTACACCTTC. This encodes CASSLVKGPGGYTF.

The V call is TRBV6-2 or TRBV6-3, the J call TRBJ2-7, with D possibly TRBD1 on 6 matching bases. Trimming took 4 bases from V and 1 from J, leaving 8 bases between them. The CDR3 spans 13 residues. The germline gives CDR1 MNHEY, CDR2 SVGEGT. CDR3 nucleotide sequence: TGTGCCAGCAGTTCCCAGGGGTCCTACGAGCAGTACTTC. Encoded protein: CASSSQGSYEQYF.

CDR3 nucleotides: TGTGCCAGCAGTTTAACCACAGTCCGGTTGAGCGAAAAACTGTTTTTT. Translation gives CASSLTTVRLSEKLFF. The chain has TRBV6-5 and TRBJ1-4; D not certain. The V end was cut by 4 bases, the J end by 8 bases, with 20 bases between. The CDR3 runs 16 residues. Germline V gives CDR1 MNHEY, CDR2 SVGAGI.

This rearrangement joins TRBV7-2 to TRBJ1-3; D not resolved. This CDR3 contains 13 residues. Trimming pared 5 bases from V and 5 bases from J, leaving 10 bases between. Germline CDR1 is SGHTA and CDR2 is FQGNSA. CDR3 nucleotides: TGTGCCAGCAGCACCCGCGGTAGAAACACCATATATTTT. Translated, it gives CASSTRGRNTIYF.

This sequence joins TRBV5-1 and TRBJ2-7; D may be TRBD1 (5 bases). V lost 0 bases and J 3 bases, leaving 10 bases between the germline ends. The CDR3 covers 14 residues. Germline loops: CDR1 SGHRS, CDR2 YFSETQ. DNA of the CDR3: TGCGCCAGCAGCTTGGTGGGCCAGGGCTACGAGCAGTACTTC. This translates into CASSLVGQGYEQYF.

V and J are TRBV6-5 and TRBJ1-4, with unresolved D. Trimming shortened V by 7 bases and J by 4 bases, and 16 bases separated the two germline ends. The CDR3 is made up of 15 amino acids. Germline assignment: CDR1 MNHEY and CDR2 SVGAGI. The CDR3 loop is CASKHEGGYNEKLFF. The CDR3 coding sequence is TGTGCCAGCAAACATGAGGGAGGATATAATGAAAAACTGTTTTTT.

This clone appeared once. The chain couples TRBV6-1 to TRBJ2-1; D may be TRBD1 (7 bases). The V gene's germline CDR1 is MNHNS and CDR2 SASEGT. The CDR3 covers 18 residues. Trimming took 2 bases from V and 2 from J, leaving 19 bases between them. The CDR3 nucleotides read TGTGCCAGCAGTGAACGCGGAGCAGGGGGGTCGACCTACAATGAGCAGTTCTTC. This codes for CASSERGAGGSTYNEQFF.

The table lists this clone with a few counts. CDR3 sequence: CASSYTGGEQYF. Here the CDR3 DNA reads TGCGCCAGCAGTTATACAGGGGGCGAGCAGTACTTC. The chain is built from TRBV10-1 and TRBJ2-7; TRBD1 agrees at 8 bases. The ends lost 5 bases at V and 6 bases at J; junction bases unmatched: 3. Germline lookup yields CDR1 WNHNN and CDR2 SYGVQD (reference sequence). The CDR3 length is 12 residues.

The chain carries TRBV6-1 and TRBJ1-5; no definite D call. Trimming removed 0 bases at V and 1 base at J, with 13 bases between. This CDR3 has 17 amino acids. Germline V gene lookup returns CDR1 MNHNS and CDR2 SASEGT. The CDR3 DNA reads as TGTGCCAGCAGTGAAGCGTGGCGCGGGTGGAGCAATCAGCCCCAGCATTTT. As protein: CASSEAWRGWSNQPQHF.

This clone was counted once. The V and J genes are TRBV7-7 and TRBJ2-7, with D possibly being TRBD2 (6 bases). V was trimmed by 3 bases and J by 3 bases, leaving 9 bases between them. Germline CDR1 is SSHAT and CDR2 is FNYEAQ (reference sequence). This CDR3 has 13 amino acids. Written as DNA, the CDR3 is TGTGCCAGCAGCTTTGGCGGGAACTACGAGCAGTACTTC. Its protein product is CASSFGGNYEQYF.

This clone was seen more than once but under ten times. This sequence joins TRBV6-5 and TRBJ1-3; D unresolved. The V gene lost 6 bases and the J gene lost 2 bases, with 11 bases spanning the gap. Germline CDR1 MNHEY, CDR2 SVGAGI. This CDR3 comprises 14 residues. CDR3 in DNA: TGTGCCAGCAGCCGTCGGGAGGCTGGAAACACCATATATTTT. Amino acid sequence: CASSRREAGNTIYF.

The chain has TRBV2 and TRBJ2-5, with D tentatively TRBD2 (5 bases). Germline V gene data show CDR1 as SNHLY and CDR2 as FYNNEI. V lost 6 bases and J 1 base, leaving 12 bases between the germline ends. CDR3 size: 14 residues. In DNA, the CDR3 is TGTGCCAGCAGGTTCCGGGGTGGCCAAGAGACCCAGTACTTC. It specifies CASRFRGGQETQYF. Using reference TRBV2 and TRBJ2-5 for the parts outside the CDR3, the full variable domain is EPEVTQTPSHQVTQMGQEVILRCVPISNHLYFYWYRQILGQKVEFLVSFYNNEISEKSEIFDDQFSVERPDGSNFTLKIRSTKLEDSAMYFCASRFRGGQETQYFGPGTRLLVL.

V and J are TRBV6-1 and TRBJ2-2; the D gene is possibly TRBD2 (5 bases). The CDR3 runs 13 residues. Looked up from germline, CDR1 is MNHNS and CDR2 is SASEGT. The CDR3 loop reads CAAALRADGELFF. The CDR3 DNA follows: TGTGCAGCAGCACTGAGGGCCGACGGGGAGCTGTTTTTT.

The gene calls are TRBV5-1 and TRBJ1-4; 10 nucleotides agree with TRBD1. Germline V lookup: CDR1 SGHRS, CDR2 YFSETQ. Trimming at V came to 4 bases and at J to 6 bases, leaving 6 bases not matched to a gene. The CDR3 covers 15 residues. The CDR3 sequence: CASSTSGTGDEKLFF. CDR3 coding DNA: TGCGCCAGCAGCACATCCGGGACAGGGGATGAAAAACTGTTTTTT.

This chain links TRBV7-6 with TRBJ2-2; 7 bases match TRBD2. Germline CDR1 reads SGHVS; CDR2 reads FNYEAQ. With V trimmed by 3 bases and J by 2 bases, 3 bases remained unmatched. The CDR3 is 15 residues long. The CDR3 coding sequence is TGTGCCAGCAGCTTGGGAGGGATTAACACCGGGGAGCTGTTTTTT. Its protein product is CASSLGGINTGELFF. The whole variable domain, remainder taken from reference TRBV7-6 and TRBJ2-2, is GAGVSQSPRYKVTKRGQDVALRCDPISGHVSLYWYRQALGQGPEFLTYFNYEAQQDKSGLPNDRFSAERPEGSISTLTIQRTEQRDSAMYRCASSLGGINTGELFFGEGSRLTVL.